The present T cell receptor beta chain was sequenced within a study of control samples from healthy donors and cancer patients. Profiling relied on immunoSEQ multiplex PCR, and the TCRdb table lists in-frame clones only, not all of them. The sample has 130,000 or so clones; roughly 89% are singletons. Germline values: CDR1 ENHRY, CDR2 SYGVKD. Trimming removed 9 bases from V and 8 bases from J, with 16 bases in between. The CDR3 has 12 residues. This clone was observed a handful of times. The clonotype originates from a man aged 45-65 years with head and neck cancer. The sequenced sample was PBMCs. The chain couples TRBV10-3 to TRBJ1-2; D gene unclear. CDR3 region: CAITGGSRGYTF. CDR3 DNA sequence: TGTGCCATAACGGGAGGGTCACGGGGCTACACCTTC.